This entry lists 25 T cell receptor beta chains sequenced from one sample in a study of blood T cells in healthy people across ages. Primed by a sample-barcoded 5' primer and a J-beta primer mix, a second PCR proceeded for about 7 to 12 cycles. TCRdb passed the 5' RACE reads through MiXCR, listing each CDR3 protein once. Of fewer than 1,200,000 distinct CDR3 sequences in the sample, around 25% were seen once. This same sample was also taken into another study, of T cells of mothers and their children.

Source material: blood. These receptors originate from a girl aged 2-9 years in good health.

The chain carries TRBV24-1 and TRBJ2-7, with D tentatively TRBD2 (5 bases). Trimming removed 6 bases from V and 3 bases from J, with 11 bases in between. CDR1 and CDR2 (germline): KGHDR, SFDVKD. This CDR3 has 13 amino acids. The CDR3 is CATSSRRGYEQYF. The CDR3 region has the DNA TGTGCCACCAGTTCTAGACGGGGCTACGAGCAGTACTTC.

This clonotype was observed a handful of times. The J gene is TRBJ2-3, the V gene TRBV13; D is tentatively TRBD1 or TRBD2 (6 bases each). Germline V gives CDR1 PRHDT, CDR2 FYEKMQ (reference sequence). V shed 5 bases and J shed 4 bases, with 22 bases lying between them. This CDR3 is built from 17 residues. CDR3 in amino acids: CASSPPRGRLTADTQYF. CDR3 DNA sequence: TGTGCCAGCAGCCCCCCCCGGGGGCGACTTACCGCAGATACGCAGTATTTT.

This clonotype turned up a few times. CDR3 residues: CASSQGPNNEQFF. The CDR3 DNA is TGTGCCAGCAGCCAAGGGCCTAACAATGAGCAGTTCTTC. The chain combines TRBV14 with TRBJ2-1; D gene uncertain. V gave up 1 base and J gave up 5 bases, with 6 bases separating them. The CDR3 is made up of 13 amino acids. Germline CDR1 reads SGHDN; CDR2 reads FVKESK.

Only one count was recorded for this clonotype. The V gene is TRBV7-9, the J gene TRBJ1-5; perhaps TRBD1 as D (6 bases). The CDR3 contains 16 residues. From germline, CDR1 is SEHNR and CDR2 FQNEAQ (reference sequence). V was clipped by 1 base and J by 4 bases, with 14 bases between them. CDR3 bases: TGTGCCAGCAGCTTAGTCTCGGGCAGGGGAAATCAGCCCCAGCATTTT. Translation: CASSLVSGRGNQPQHF.

The J gene is TRBJ1-2, the V gene TRBV28, with 8 positions matching TRBD1. Germline lookup yields CDR1 MDHEN and CDR2 SYDVKM. Trimming took 4 bases from V and 3 from J; bases not matched to a gene: 7. The CDR3 spans 15 residues. The CDR3 DNA sequence: TGTGCCAGCAGTTCTCCCGACAGGGGACACTATGGCTACACCTTC. Translation gives CASSSPDRGHYGYTF.

A few counts support this clonotype. This chain joins TRBV24-1 and TRBJ2-1; no clear D. The J call may be mistaken, given a closer DNA end match to TRBJ2-5. The germline V gene has CDR1 KGHDR and CDR2 SFDVKD. This CDR3 comprises 11 residues. CDR3 DNA sequence: TGTGCCACCAGTGATGAACAGACCCAGTACTTC. Its translation is CATSDEQTQYF.

This clonotype was observed a few times. The chain is built from TRBV13 and TRBJ2-1, with a tentative D call TRBD2 (7 bases). V gave up 5 bases and J gave up 10 bases, with 12 bases separating them. The CDR3 length is 12 residues. Germline-derived CDR1 and CDR2 are PRHDT and FYEKMQ (reference sequence). The CDR3 coding sequence is TGTGCCAGCAGCCGGGGGAGGGGGGAGCAGTTCTTC. Protein sequence: CASSRGRGEQFF.

This clonotype has a handful of counts. V and J are TRBV7-9 and TRBJ2-7; D is perhaps TRBD1 (6 bases). Germline values: CDR1 SEHNR, CDR2 FQNEAQ (reference sequence). Deletions cut 4 bases from V and 6 bases from J, with 19 bases between. This CDR3 spans 15 amino acids. Here the CDR3 reads CASSSFRDRKSEQYF. DNA for the CDR3: TGTGCCAGCAGCTCTTTCCGAGACAGGAAAAGCGAGCAGTACTTC.

The chain carries TRBV5-1 and TRBJ2-5, with D possibly matching TRBD2 (7 bases). The J call may not be correct, given that the DNA end is closer to TRBJ2-7. Germline V gene sequence: CDR1 SGHRS, CDR2 YFSETQ. This CDR3 contains 15 residues. CDR3 region: CASSLNTGGTYEQYF. DNA for the CDR3: TGCGCCAGCAGCTTAAACACGGGGGGCACCTACGAGCAGTACTTC.

Only a few counts were recorded for this clonotype. The V and J genes are TRBV9 and TRBJ2-5; D is unclear. The J call may be wrong; the DNA end is better matched by TRBJ2-1. Germline V gene data show CDR1 as SGDLS and CDR2 as YYNGEE. This CDR3 has 14 residues. The CDR3 loop reads CASSGPFGMNEQFF. In DNA, the CDR3 is TGTGCCAGCAGCGGACCCTTTGGGATGAATGAGCAGTTCTTC.

This clonotype was seen only a few times. The rearrangement joins TRBV11-2 to TRBJ2-3; TRBD1 matches at 7 bases. The length of the CDR3 is 19 residues. Trimming cost V 5 bases and J 3 bases; bases outside gene matches: 20. CDR1 and CDR2 (germline): SGHAT, FQNNGV. CDR3 loop: CASSLGVTGDALKTDTQYF. The CDR3 region has the DNA TGTGCCAGCAGCCTAGGGGTCACAGGGGACGCTCTGAAGACAGATACGCAGTATTTT.

The chain is built from TRBV15 and TRBJ1-5; no clear D. The CDR3 runs to 14 residues. Germline V lookup: CDR1 LNHNV, CDR2 YYDKDF (reference sequence). Trimming shortened V by 3 bases and J by 2 bases, and 8 bases separated the two germline ends. The CDR3 here is CATSREGGNQPQHF. CDR3 sequence (DNA): TGTGCCACCAGCAGGGAAGGTGGCAATCAGCCCCAGCATTTT.

In this sample, this clonotype turned up a few times. This sequence joins TRBV19 and TRBJ2-5, with 7 bases aligning to TRBD1. The J call may be mistaken, given a closer DNA end match to TRBJ2-7. This CDR3 spans 13 amino acids. Germline V lookup: CDR1 LNHDA, CDR2 SQIVND (reference sequence). For the CDR3, the DNA is TGTGCCAGTAGTCCGAGGGACAGATACGAGCAGTACTTC. Its translation: CASSPRDRYEQYF.

The V and J genes are TRBV12-3 or TRBV12-4 and TRBJ2-3, with D uncertain. CDR3 length equals 12 residues. Trimming pared 8 bases from V and 3 bases from J, leaving 9 bases between. For the CDR3, the DNA is TGTGCCAGCGTTTTAAGGACAGATACGCAGTATTTT. It is translated as CASVLRTDTQYF.

The chain combines TRBV14 with TRBJ2-6, with D possibly TRBD1 on 5 matching bases. Germline CDR1 SGHDN, CDR2 FVKESK. CDR3 length: 13 residues. V lost 2 bases and J 8 bases, leaving 7 bases between the germline ends. The CDR3 DNA follows: TGTGCCAGCAGCCAACAGGGTTCCAACGTCCTGACTTTC. Its translation: CASSQQGSNVLTF.

This clonotype appeared a few times. The chain recombines TRBV3-1 with TRBJ2-4, with a weak D call TRBD2 (6 bases). Per the germline V gene, CDR1 is LGHDT and CDR2 is YNNKEL (reference sequence). The CDR3 spans 13 residues. V lost 4 bases to trimming and J lost 5 bases, with 9 bases between them. The CDR3 DNA reads TGTGCCAGCAGCCCGGGAGCGGAAAACATTCAGTACTTC. Translating gives CASSPGAENIQYF.

This clonotype turned up a few times. The chain combines TRBV9 with TRBJ2-1, with TRBD1 matching 9 bases. Germline values: CDR1 SGDLS, CDR2 YYNGEE. This CDR3 contains 15 residues. The trim removed 3 bases at V and 4 bases at J, leaving 5 bases unmatched. The CDR3 spells CASSAPGTGYNEQFF. CDR3 coding DNA: TGTGCCAGCAGCGCCCCCGGGACAGGGTACAATGAGCAGTTCTTC.

This chain connects TRBV28 to TRBJ2-3; 10 bases line up with TRBD1. CDR1 and CDR2 from the germline V gene are MDHEN and SYDVKM. The CDR3 runs 15 residues. Germline trimming cut 1 base from V and 5 bases from J; bases unmatched to any gene: 3. The CDR3 DNA reads as TGTGCCAGCAGTTTATATGGGACAGGGGAAGATACGCAGTATTTT. Its translation: CASSLYGTGEDTQYF.

Comments on this clonotype: A much larger clone sits a single nucleotide away, making a read error possible. The chain recombines TRBV20-1 with TRBJ2-5, with TRBD1 matching over 7 bases. V gave up 5 bases and J gave up 4 bases; unmatched junction bases: 16. This CDR3 comprises 16 residues. Germline loops: CDR1 DFQATT, CDR2 SNEGSKA (reference sequence). The CDR3 region is CSARSGTALILETQYF. CDR3 nucleotide sequence: TGCAGTGCTCGATCCGGGACAGCGTTAATTCTAGAGACCCAGTACTTC.

V is TRBV7-9 and J is TRBJ1-4; D is undetermined. V was pared by 3 bases and J by 8 bases, with 13 bases between. Germline V gives CDR1 SEHNR, CDR2 FQNEAQ (reference sequence). The CDR3 length is 14 residues. The CDR3 reads CASSFSEPGEKLFF. The CDR3 region has the DNA TGTGCCAGCAGCTTCTCCGAACCCGGAGAAAAACTGTTTTTT.

The sample holds a few counts of this clonotype. This chain uses TRBV20-1 with TRBJ2-5; TRBD2 matches at 14 bases. The J call is doubtful: the DNA matches TRBJ2-1 better. Germline-derived CDR1 and CDR2 are DFQATT and SNEGSKA (reference sequence). The CDR3 length is 15 residues. The CDR3 spells CSAPTSGRERDEQFF. The CDR3 nucleotides read TGCAGTGCGCCGACTAGCGGGAGGGAAAGGGATGAGCAGTTCTTC.

This clonotype was counted only a few times. V is TRBV12-3 or TRBV12-4 and J is TRBJ2-6; D uncertain. The CDR3 totals 14 residues. V lost 5 bases to trimming and J lost 3 bases, with 8 bases between them. The CDR3 here is CASSTKFGANVLTF. CDR3 DNA sequence: TGTGCCAGCAGTACTAAATTTGGGGCCAACGTCCTGACTTTC.

The gene calls are TRBV3-1 and TRBJ1-2; TRBD1 matches at 7 bases. V lost 1 base to trimming and J lost 5 bases; unmatched junction nucleotides: 4. Germline V gene sequence: CDR1 LGHDT, CDR2 YNNKEL (reference sequence). The CDR3 has 14 amino acids. The CDR3 spells CASSQAQGDYGYTF. CDR3 coding DNA: TGTGCCAGCAGCCAAGCGCAGGGGGATTATGGCTACACCTTC.

This chain connects TRBV24-1 to TRBJ1-5, with unresolved D. CDR3 length equals 12 residues. The germline gives CDR1 KGHDR, CDR2 SFDVKD. Trimming pared 6 bases from V and 5 bases from J, leaving 7 bases between. CDR3 DNA sequence: TGTGCCACCAGTCTCGGGGATCAGCCCCAGCATTTT. Amino acids: CATSLGDQPQHF.

In its sample, this clonotype was seen a few times. This chain uses TRBV20-1 with TRBJ1-1; no clear D gene. Trimming took 2 bases from V and 1 from J, leaving 5 bases between them. Germline CDR1 and CDR2: DFQATT and SNEGSKA (reference sequence). CDR3 length equals 12 residues. CDR3 residues: CSARIENTEAFF. The DNA of the CDR3 is TGCAGTGCTAGAATTGAGAACACTGAAGCTTTCTTT.